One and the same sample provided the 5 T cell receptor beta chains below, sequenced in a study of blood T cell repertoires in COVID-19. Clones were sequenced by immunoSEQ multiplex PCR, and TCRdb holds only the in-frame ones, with some missing. The repertoire includes approximately 240,000 clones, under 85% of them detected once, and roughly 5.5% sits in the top ten. Sequencing was done on a sample of peripheral blood. The receptors shown here come from a human donor in a cohort sampled during active COVID-19.

V and J are TRBV3-1 (or the pseudogene TRBV3-2) and TRBJ2-2, with D perhaps TRBD2 (5 bases). The CDR3 sequence is 14 residues long. V shed 6 bases and J shed 1 base, with 9 bases lying between them. CDR1 and CDR2 from the germline V gene are LGHDT and YNNKEL (reference sequence). CDR3 loop: CASSDEGNTGELFF. In DNA form, the CDR3 reads TGTGCCAGCAGTGACGAGGGGAACACCGGGGAGCTGTTTTTT.

This clone was picked up one time. The chain couples TRBV11-2 to TRBJ2-6, with TRBD2 matching over 7 bases. V lost 5 bases, J lost 3 bases, and 1 base stayed unmatched. Germline V gene sequence: CDR1 SGHAT, CDR2 FQNNGV. The CDR3 covers 14 residues. The CDR3 nucleotides read TGTGCCAGCAGCCGGGGGGATGGGGCCAACGTCCTGACTTTC. This codes for CASSRGDGANVLTF. The variable domain in full, with the rest retrieved from reference TRBV11-2 and TRBJ2-6, is EAGVAQSPRYKIIEKRQSVAFWCNPISGHATLYWYQQILGQGPKLLIQFQNNGVVDDSQLPKDRFSAERLKGVDSTLKIQPAKLEDSAVYLCASSRGDGANVLTFGAGSRLTVL.

V usage is TRBV5-1 and J usage is TRBJ2-1; 14 bases align to TRBD2. The trim removed 7 bases at V and 9 bases at J, leaving 9 bases unmatched. Germline V gene data show CDR1 as SGHRS and CDR2 as YFSETQ. This CDR3 region has 15 residues. The CDR3 reads CASHTGLAGAAEQFF. CDR3 sequence (DNA): TGCGCCAGCCACACGGGACTAGCGGGAGCTGCTGAGCAGTTCTTC. Looking up the rest from reference TRBV5-1 and TRBJ2-1 gives the full variable domain: KAGVTQTPRYLIKTRGQQVTLSCSPISGHRSVSWYQQTPGQGLQFLFEYFSETQRNKGNFPGRFSGRQFSNSRSEMNVSTLELGDSALYLCASHTGLAGAAEQFFGPGTRLTVL.

This clone has only one observation. V usage is TRBV19 and J usage is TRBJ2-2, with TRBD1 matching 9 bases. Germline lookup yields CDR1 LNHDA and CDR2 SQIVND (reference sequence). This CDR3 is built from 15 residues. V lost 2 bases, J lost 10 bases, and 8 bases stayed unmatched. CDR3 DNA sequence: TGTGCCAGTAGTATACTCCGGACAGGGGCCGTGGAGCTGTTTTTT. This translates into CASSILRTGAVELFF.

This clone was detected only a few times. V is TRBV9 and J is TRBJ1-1; 8 nucleotides align to TRBD1. The V gene end was trimmed by 2 bases and the J gene end by 8 bases; junction bases not matched to a gene: 5. This CDR3 has 13 amino acids. The germline V gene has CDR1 SGDLS and CDR2 YYNGEE. CDR3 DNA sequence: TGTGCCAGCAGCGTGACAGGGGTGGGAGAAGCTTTCTTT. Translated, it gives CASSVTGVGEAFF.